The 26 T cell receptor beta chains below all came from one sample that was sequenced in a study of OX40 agonist ivuxolimab in advanced cancers. The library was produced with the immunoSEQ multiplex PCR assay. This immuneACCESS table, as held by TCRdb, lists in-frame sequences with V and J called but not all clones. Of the missing ones, under half trace to an unresolved V gene in checked studies; the others have no known cause. The table for this sample lists about 50,000 clones; around 84% of them were counted only once. 13% of the sample lies in the top ten. This specimen was CD4+ or CD8+ T cells sorted from blood, taken in a trial of the OX40 agonist ivuxolimab. The receptors come from an adult with an advanced solid tumor such as melanoma, head and neck, liver or kidney cancer.

The CDR3 sequence: CASSPRDRGLSGNTIYF. CDR3 DNA sequence: TGTGCCAGCAGCCCCCGGGACAGGGGGCTTTCTGGAAACACCATATATTTT. The chain links TRBV4-2 to TRBJ1-3; 12 nucleotides match TRBD1. Germline CDR1 is LGHNA and CDR2 is YNFKEQ. The V segment lost 4 bases and the J segment 1 base; nucleotides outside the gene matches: 5. The CDR3 is 17 residues long.

This clone was recorded once. This may be a read error: a much more frequent sequence differs by one nucleotide. The V call is TRBV6-1, the J call TRBJ1-5; D is unresolved. Germline CDR1 and CDR2: MNHNS and SASEGT. This CDR3 has 12 amino acids. The germline V and J ends were trimmed by 7 bases and 7 bases, with 11 bases remaining between them. The CDR3 spells CASTLGMQPQHF. The CDR3, as DNA: TGTGCCAGCACCTTAGGGATGCAGCCCCAGCATTTT.

In its sample, this clone was seen once. The chain carries TRBV18 and TRBJ2-5; no definite D call. The germline V gene encodes CDR1 KGHSH and CDR2 LQKENI. Trimming pared 2 bases from V and 2 bases from J, leaving 6 bases between. The CDR3 loop spans 13 amino acids. The CDR3 spells CASSPNGQETQYF. As DNA, the CDR3 is TGTGCCAGCTCACCAAACGGTCAAGAGACCCAGTACTTC.

V is TRBV18 and J is TRBJ2-3; weak D call: TRBD2 (5 bases). Deletions cut 1 base from V and 4 bases from J, with 9 bases between. The germline gives CDR1 KGHSH, CDR2 LQKENI. This CDR3 has 14 amino acids. The CDR3, as DNA: TGTGCCAGCTCACCACGCGGGTCCCCAGATACGCAGTATTTT. It is translated as CASSPRGSPDTQYF.

This chain connects TRBV14 to TRBJ2-3; TRBD2 is a possible D gene (5 bases). V gave up 1 base and J gave up 3 bases, with 14 bases separating them. Germline loops: CDR1 SGHDN, CDR2 FVKESK. The CDR3 covers 16 residues. CDR3 nucleotides: TGTGCCAGCAGCCAAGGAGGGCTACTGCTTACAGATACGCAGTATTTT. It is translated as CASSQGGLLLTDTQYF.

The chain recombines TRBV5-4 with TRBJ1-2, with 10 bases that match TRBD1. The CDR3 is 15 residues long. From germline, CDR1 is SGHNT and CDR2 YYREEE (reference sequence). The V and J ends lost 0 bases and 7 bases, in that order; junction bases with no gene match: 6. CDR3 sequence reads: CASSLDGQGVRGYTF. The CDR3 DNA reads as TGTGCCAGCAGCTTGGATGGACAGGGGGTACGTGGCTACACCTTC.

V gene TRBV6-5 combines with J gene TRBJ1-3; D gene ambiguous. Per germline, CDR1 MNHEY and CDR2 SVGAGI. The CDR3 length is 14 residues. Trimming took 5 bases from V and 4 from J, leaving 12 bases between them. DNA of the CDR3: TGTGCCAGCAGTGGTGAGCCCCGAGGAAACACCATATATTTT. Translated, it gives CASSGEPRGNTIYF.

This clone was seen a handful of times. This sequence joins TRBV7-2 and TRBJ2-7, with TRBD1 matching over 10 bases. This CDR3 is built from 15 residues. Per germline, CDR1 SGHTA and CDR2 FQGNSA. J gave up 4 bases and V 1 base, and 4 bases lay outside the gene matches. For the CDR3, the DNA is TGTGCCAGCAGCTTAGGGGGGACAGGGGTATACGAGCAGTACTTC. Translated, it gives CASSLGGTGVYEQYF. The whole variable domain, remainder taken from reference TRBV7-2 and TRBJ2-7, is GAGVSQSPSNKVTEKGKDVELRCDPISGHTALYWYRQSLGQGLEFLIYFQGNSAPDKSGLPSDRFSAERTGGSVSTLTIQRTQQEDSAVYLCASSLGGTGVYEQYFGPGTRLTVT.

The chain joins TRBV7-9 to TRBJ1-2, with D hard to call. V gave up 0 bases and J gave up 8 bases, with 16 bases separating them. Germline V gene lookup returns CDR1 SEHNR and CDR2 FQNEAQ (reference sequence). There are 15 residues in the CDR3. Here the CDR3 reads CASSLAVIRAGGYTF. CDR3 DNA: TGTGCCAGCAGCTTAGCAGTTATAAGGGCGGGCGGCTACACCTTC.

The J gene is TRBJ1-6, the V gene TRBV11-2; TRBD1 is a possible D gene (6 bases). Germline CDR1 reads SGHAT; CDR2 reads FQNNGV. V was clipped by 1 base and J by 5 bases, with 9 bases between them. CDR3 length: 15 residues. As DNA, the CDR3 is TGTGCCAGCAGCTTAGGGGGGGGGCATAATTCACCCCTCCACTTT. It translates to CASSLGGGHNSPLHF.

The rearrangement joins TRBV7-8 to TRBJ2-3; maybe TRBD1 (6 bases). V lost 1 base and J 0 bases, leaving 11 bases between the germline ends. Germline CDR1 and CDR2: SGHVS and FQNEAQ. This CDR3 contains 16 residues. DNA of the CDR3: TGTGCCAGCAGCTTAGGGGGGACAACTAGCACAGATACGCAGTATTTT. It is translated as CASSLGGTTSTDTQYF. The full variable domain, its missing parts supplied by reference TRBV7-8 and TRBJ2-3, is GAGVSQSPRYKVAKRGQDVALRCDPISGHVSLFWYQQALGQGPEFLTYFQNEAQLDKSGLPSDRFFAERPEGSVSTLKIQRTQQEDSAVYLCASSLGGTTSTDTQYFGPGTRLTVL.

CDR3 in DNA: TGTGCCAGCAAGGGGGCGGATGAAAAACTGTTTTTT. It codes for CASKGADEKLFF. The chain employs TRBV6-1 and TRBJ1-4; 7 bases are a match to TRBD1. CDR1 is MNHNS, CDR2 SASEGT, per germline. This CDR3 has 12 residues. J gave up 6 bases and V 7 bases, and 2 bases lay outside the gene matches.

This clone was observed a handful of times. This chain links TRBV20-1 with TRBJ2-7; D ambiguous. The germline V gene has CDR1 DFQATT and CDR2 SNEGSKA (reference sequence). Deletions cut 1 base from V and 7 bases from J, with 8 bases between. CDR3 size: 11 residues. The CDR3 nucleotides read TGCAGTGCTAGAGTCGAGTGGGAGCAGTACTTC. Translated: CSARVEWEQYF.

This clone was detected once. The V gene is TRBV11-2, the J gene TRBJ2-2; no clear D. Germline V gives CDR1 SGHAT, CDR2 FQNNGV. Trimming shortened V by 5 bases and J by 4 bases, and 17 bases separated the two germline ends. This CDR3 contains 16 residues. The CDR3 region is CASSPPRAGPTGELFF. The CDR3 DNA follows: TGTGCCAGCAGCCCCCCCCGGGCTGGTCCCACCGGGGAGCTGTTTTTT.

The chain has TRBV7-9 and TRBJ1-2; D is possibly TRBD1 (5 bases). Trimming took 5 bases from V and 6 from J, leaving 22 bases between them. This CDR3 contains 16 residues. From germline, CDR1 is SEHNR and CDR2 FQNEAQ (reference sequence). The chain's CDR3 is CASSPEAGKFWDGYTF. In DNA, the CDR3 is TGTGCCAGCAGCCCCGAGGCAGGGAAGTTCTGGGATGGCTACACCTTC.

The rearrangement links TRBV6-5 to TRBJ2-7; TRBD1 agrees at 9 bases. The germline V gene has CDR1 MNHEY and CDR2 SVGAGI. Unmatched junction bases numbered 12, after V lost 6 bases and J lost 6 bases. The CDR3 runs to 15 residues. DNA of the CDR3: TGTGCCAGCAGAGGGGGGGGACAGGGAATGGGCGAGCAGTACTTC. The encoded protein is CASRGGGQGMGEQYF.

The chain joins TRBV6-6 to TRBJ2-1; TRBD1 might be the D (6 bases). CDR1 is MNHNY and CDR2 is SVGAGI in the germline V gene (reference sequence). This CDR3 contains 13 residues. V was trimmed by 7 bases and J by 0 bases, leaving 7 bases between them. The CDR3 DNA is TGTGCCAGCACGACAGGCTCCTACAATGAGCAGTTCTTC. Amino acids: CASTTGSYNEQFF.

DNA for the CDR3: TGTGCCAGCAGCTATCACCACGGGACAAAGTACTTC. This gives the protein CASSYHHGTKYF. This sequence joins TRBV7-2 and TRBJ2-7; weak D call: TRBD1 (6 bases). The V gene lost 4 bases and the J gene lost 11 bases, with 15 bases spanning the gap. The CDR3 sequence is 12 residues long. In germline, CDR1 is SGHTA, CDR2 FQGNSA.

This chain uses TRBV29-1 with TRBJ2-7, with TRBD2 as a possible D gene (5 bases). Germline loops: CDR1 SQVTM, CDR2 ANQGSEA. The CDR3 extends over 15 amino acids. Trimming took off 4 bases at V and 4 bases at J, with 20 bases between the two ends. As DNA, the CDR3 is TGCAGCGTTGGCCGGGGTGGCTGGAGGAGGTACGAGCAGTACTTC. It encodes CSVGRGGWRRYEQYF.

As DNA, the CDR3 is TGCGCCAGCAGCTTGGGAGTATCGCAGCAGTACTTC. This translates into CASSLGVSQQYF. The rearrangement joins TRBV5-1 to TRBJ2-7; D is unresolved. The CDR3 is 12 amino acids. Trimming took 0 bases from V and 8 from J, leaving 9 bases between them. Germline CDR1 reads SGHRS; CDR2 reads YFSETQ.

The gene calls are TRBV6-1 and TRBJ2-1, with 8 nucleotides matching TRBD2. The CDR3 loop spans 15 amino acids. The trim removed 3 bases at V and 5 bases at J, leaving 6 bases unmatched. The germline V gene encodes CDR1 MNHNS and CDR2 SASEGT. Here the CDR3 DNA reads TGTGCCAGCAGTGAGAGTGGCGGGAGGCACAATGAGCAGTTCTTC. It translates to CASSESGGRHNEQFF.

J is TRBJ2-3 and V is TRBV9, with TRBD2 matching over 7 bases. Losses at the gene ends were 2 bases for V and 2 bases for J; bases not matched to a gene: 8. The CDR3 runs 16 residues. Germline V gene lookup returns CDR1 SGDLS and CDR2 YYNGEE. Written as DNA, the CDR3 is TGTGCCAGCAGCGTCTTAGCGGGCCCCCCCACAGATACGCAGTATTTT. Residues: CASSVLAGPPTDTQYF.

This sequence joins TRBV7-6 and TRBJ1-6; the D gene is possibly TRBD1 (6 bases). Germline V gene data show CDR1 as SGHVS and CDR2 as FNYEAQ. This CDR3 contains 16 residues. Trimming took 1 base from V and 6 from J, leaving 13 bases between them. CDR3 nucleotides: TGTGCCAGCAGCTTAGGCCCAGGGGCCGCTAATTCACCCCTCCACTTT. As protein: CASSLGPGAANSPLHF.

The V and J genes are TRBV5-4 and TRBJ2-5, with 15 positions matching TRBD2. The length of the CDR3 is 16 residues. CDR1 and CDR2 (germline): SGHNT, YYREEE (reference sequence). The V segment lost 4 bases and the J segment 7 bases; nucleotides outside the gene matches: 8. CDR3 DNA: TGTGCCAGCAGCCTCGGGACTAGCGGGGGGACCCGGACCCAGTACTTC. As protein: CASSLGTSGGTRTQYF.

The rearrangement uses TRBV6-5 and TRBJ2-7, with 8 bases that match TRBD1. The V and J ends lost 6 bases and 6 bases, in that order; junction bases with no gene match: 13. The CDR3 has 15 amino acids. Germline loops: CDR1 MNHEY, CDR2 SVGAGI. The CDR3 DNA reads TGTGCCAGCAGAAGACCAGGGGGCGGTCTAAGCGAGCAGTACTTC. It yields the protein CASRRPGGGLSEQYF.

The chain carries TRBV28 and TRBJ2-7, with D perhaps TRBD2 (6 bases). V was cut by 5 bases and J by 0 bases, with 14 bases left in between. Germline V gene data show CDR1 as MDHEN and CDR2 as SYDVKM. The CDR3 runs 15 residues. This CDR3 reads CASSSWRGSSYEQYF. CDR3 DNA: TGTGCCAGCAGTAGTTGGCGGGGCAGCTCCTACGAGCAGTACTTC.